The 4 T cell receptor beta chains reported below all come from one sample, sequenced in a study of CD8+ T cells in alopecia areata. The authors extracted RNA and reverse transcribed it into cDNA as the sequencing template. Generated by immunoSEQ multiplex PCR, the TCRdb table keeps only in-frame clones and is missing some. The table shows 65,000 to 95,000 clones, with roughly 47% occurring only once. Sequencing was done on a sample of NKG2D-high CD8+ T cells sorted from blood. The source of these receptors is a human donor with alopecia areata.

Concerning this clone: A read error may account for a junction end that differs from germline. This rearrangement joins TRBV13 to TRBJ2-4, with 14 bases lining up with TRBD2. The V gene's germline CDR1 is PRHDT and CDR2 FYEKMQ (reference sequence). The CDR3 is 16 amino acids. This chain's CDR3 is CASSLGSTSGRALTDF. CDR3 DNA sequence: TGTGCCAGCAGCTTAGGCTCGACTAGCGGGAGGGCCCTCACGGACTTC.

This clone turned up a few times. CDR3 residues: CASSPRTANTGELFF. CDR3 sequence (DNA): TGTGCCAGCAGTCCGCGGACAGCGAACACCGGGGAGCTGTTTTTT. The chain couples TRBV28 to TRBJ2-2; weak D call: TRBD1 (6 bases). Germline assignment: CDR1 MDHEN and CDR2 SYDVKM. The CDR3 covers 15 residues. V lost 5 bases, J lost 0 bases, and 10 bases lay in between.

The CDR3, as DNA: TGTGCCAGCAGCTCTTCAGCGGGGGGGCCGGACATTCAGTACTTC. Translation gives CASSSSAGGPDIQYF. The rearrangement joins TRBV7-9 to TRBJ2-4; 10 bases fit TRBD2. V gave up 4 bases and J gave up 8 bases; unmatched junction bases: 8. The CDR3 extends over 15 amino acids. CDR1 SEHNR and CDR2 FQNEAQ come from the germline V gene (reference sequence).

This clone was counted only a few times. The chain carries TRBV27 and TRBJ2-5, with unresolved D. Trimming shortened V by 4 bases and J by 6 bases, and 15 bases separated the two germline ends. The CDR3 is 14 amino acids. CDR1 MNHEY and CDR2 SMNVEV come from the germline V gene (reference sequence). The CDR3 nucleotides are TGTGCCAGCAGTTCAGGCCGCACCCCACAGACCCAGTACTTC. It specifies CASSSGRTPQTQYF.